These T cell receptor beta chains were read from a single sample in a study of regulatory T cells in long-lasting Graves disease. MiXCR was run by TCRdb on the multiplex PCR reads, yielding one entry per CDR3 protein. The sample has some 410,000 distinct CDR3 sequences; 16% are singletons. A further study also used this sample, focusing on T cells in Graves' hyperthyroidism and ophthalmopathy.

Sequenced here: peripheral blood mononuclear cells (PBMCs), sampled at new diagnosis, from a patient treated with antithyroid drugs. Every receptor here comes from a woman aged 30 to 39 with Graves disease. Each CDR3 is given with its conserved first and last residue. The order of the fields is clone size, V gene, D gene, J gene, CDR3 DNA, CDR3 protein. A D gene is named only where the DNA matches it firmly. Size values are once, few and many counts, or a class for expanded clones, and some rows have none.

clone size: many
V gene: TRBV6-2/TRBV6-3
D gene: TRBD2
J gene: TRBJ2-1
CDR3 DNA: TGTGCCAGCGGAGGTAGCGGGAGGTACAATGAGCAGTTCTTC
CDR3 protein: CASGGSGRYNEQFF

clone size: once
V gene: TRBV7-3
D gene: NA
J gene: TRBJ1-6
CDR3 DNA: TGTGCCAGCAGCTTAGCAAGGACGGTCGGTAATTCACCCCTCCACTTT
CDR3 protein: CASSLARTVGNSPLHF

clone size: many
V gene: TRBV4-2
D gene: NA
J gene: TRBJ2-7
CDR3 DNA: TGTGCCAGCAGCGTCATGGGGGAGCGGGCCTACGAGCAGTACTTC
CDR3 protein: CASSVMGERAYEQYF

clone size: many
V gene: TRBV14
D gene: TRBD1
J gene: TRBJ2-7
CDR3 DNA: TGTGCCAGCAGCCAAGAACAGGGGGCATCATACGAGCAGTACTTC
CDR3 protein: CASSQEQGASYEQYF

clone size: many
V gene: TRBV28
D gene: NA
J gene: TRBJ2-1
CDR3 DNA: TGTGCCAGCAGACCGGACAGCCACAATGAGCAGTTCTTC
CDR3 protein: CASRPDSHNEQFF

clone size: many
V gene: TRBV6-5
D gene: NA
J gene: TRBJ2-1
CDR3 DNA: TGTGCCAGCAGTTACTTCGTAGCGACTGGAGGGGAGCAGTTCTTC
CDR3 protein: CASSYFVATGGEQFF

clone size: once
V gene: TRBV27
D gene: NA
J gene: TRBJ1-5
CDR3 DNA: TGTGCCAGCAGCTGGGGGGGTGGGCGCAATCAGCCCCAGCATTTT
CDR3 protein: CASSWGGGRNQPQHF

clone size: few
V gene: TRBV18
D gene: TRBD2
J gene: TRBJ2-1
CDR3 DNA: TGTGCCAGCCGGACTAGCGGACCTATTTACAATGAGCAGTTCTTC
CDR3 protein: CASRTSGPIYNEQFF

clone size: many
V gene: TRBV27
D gene: TRBD1
J gene: TRBJ1-2
CDR3 DNA: TGTGCCAGCACCTTCTTGGGACAGGGAAACTATGGCTACACCTTC
CDR3 protein: CASTFLGQGNYGYTF

clone size: NA
V gene: TRBV4-2
D gene: NA
J gene: TRBJ2-7
CDR3 DNA: TGTGCCAGCAGCCGGACCCGCGGGACCGACGAGCAGTACTTC
CDR3 protein: CASSRTRGTDEQYF

clone size: NA
V gene: TRBV28
D gene: TRBD2
J gene: TRBJ2-1
CDR3 DNA: TGTGCCAGCAGTTTATTTGTGACTAGCGGAGACCCTCGCTCCTACAATGAGCAGTTCTTC
CDR3 protein: CASSLFVTSGDPRSYNEQFF

clone size: few
V gene: TRBV3-1
D gene: NA
J gene: TRBJ1-2
CDR3 DNA: TGTGCCAGCAGAGGGGACACCGGTGGCTGCACCTTC
CDR3 protein: CASRGDTGGCTF

clone size: NA
V gene: TRBV11-2
D gene: TRBD2
J gene: TRBJ2-1
CDR3 DNA: TGTGCCAGCGCAGTCTTCGCGGGAGGGGACAATGAGCAGTTCTTC
CDR3 protein: CASAVFAGGDNEQFF

clone size: many
V gene: TRBV2
D gene: NA
J gene: TRBJ2-7
CDR3 DNA: TGTGCCAGCAGTGAAAACGCGGTCCCGGGTGAGCAGTACTTC
CDR3 protein: CASSENAVPGEQYF

clone size: many
V gene: TRBV7-9
D gene: TRBD2
J gene: TRBJ2-7
CDR3 DNA: TGTGCCAGCAGCCCCCCCAGACTAGCGGTTTACGAGCAGTACTTC
CDR3 protein: CASSPPRLAVYEQYF

clone size: many
V gene: TRBV20-1
D gene: TRBD2
J gene: TRBJ2-5
CDR3 DNA: TGCAGTGCTAGAGATGTTGGTCTAGCGGGAGGGCCGAGGGAAGAGACCCAGTACTTC
CDR3 protein: CSARDVGLAGGPREETQYF

clone size: many
V gene: TRBV30
D gene: NA
J gene: TRBJ2-7
CDR3 DNA: TGTGCCTGGAGTGTAGTCCCGGACAGAGCCTACGAGCAGTACTTC
CDR3 protein: CAWSVVPDRAYEQYF

clone size: many
V gene: TRBV6-6
D gene: NA
J gene: TRBJ2-5
CDR3 DNA: TGTGCCAGCAGTTACTCGAGGCGGAGCCCCGAGTACTTC
CDR3 protein: CASSYSRRSPEYF

clone size: many
V gene: TRBV7-6
D gene: TRBD2
J gene: TRBJ2-1
CDR3 DNA: TGTGCCAGCAGTGCGTCGGCGGGAGGACTTAATGAGCAGTTCTTC
CDR3 protein: CASSASAGGLNEQFF

clone size: many
V gene: TRBV7-8
D gene: NA
J gene: TRBJ2-5
CDR3 DNA: TGTGCCAGCAGTATAAGGGGCAACCAAGAGACCCAGTACTTC
CDR3 protein: CASSIRGNQETQYF

clone size: NA
V gene: TRBV19
D gene: NA
J gene: TRBJ2-3
CDR3 DNA: TGTGCCAGTACGGGTTCGCTAGTCAGTACAGATACGCAGTATTTT
CDR3 protein: CASTGSLVSTDTQYF

clone size: many
V gene: TRBV20-1
D gene: NA
J gene: TRBJ2-1
CDR3 DNA: TGCAGTGGCAGTGCTAAGACCTACAATGAGCAGTTCTTC
CDR3 protein: CSGSAKTYNEQFF

clone size: many
V gene: TRBV3-1
D gene: TRBD1
J gene: TRBJ2-1
CDR3 DNA: TGTGCCAGCAGCCGGGACAGTGTTGAGCAGTTCTTC
CDR3 protein: CASSRDSVEQFF

clone size: many
V gene: TRBV18
D gene: NA
J gene: TRBJ2-7
CDR3 DNA: TGTGCCAGCTCTCCTCAGGGTTACCCGGGCGAGCAGTACTTC
CDR3 protein: CASSPQGYPGEQYF

clone size: NA
V gene: TRBV6-1
D gene: TRBD2
J gene: TRBJ2-5
CDR3 DNA: TGTGCCAGCAGTCCGGGACTAGCGGGAGGAAGCCAAGAGACCCAGTACTTC
CDR3 protein: CASSPGLAGGSQETQYF

clone size: many
V gene: TRBV6-1
D gene: NA
J gene: TRBJ1-2
CDR3 DNA: TGTGCCAGCCTCACAGGGCAGCTCCTGGGCTACACCTTC
CDR3 protein: CASLTGQLLGYTF

clone size: NA
V gene: TRBV27
D gene: NA
J gene: TRBJ1-5
CDR3 DNA: TGTGCCAGCAGTTTACTGGGTTTGAGCAATCAGCCCCAGCATTTT
CDR3 protein: CASSLLGLSNQPQHF

clone size: many
V gene: TRBV6-1
D gene: NA
J gene: TRBJ2-7
CDR3 DNA: TGTGCCAGCAGTGAAGCGATGGGGGTATACTACGAGCAGTACTTC
CDR3 protein: CASSEAMGVYYEQYF

clone size: many
V gene: TRBV18
D gene: NA
J gene: TRBJ1-2
CDR3 DNA: TGTGCCAGCAGTCCGACAGACTATGGCTACACCTTC
CDR3 protein: CASSPTDYGYTF

clone size: NA
V gene: TRBV7-9
D gene: NA
J gene: TRBJ2-7
CDR3 DNA: TGTGCCAGCAGCTTAGCGATGCAGGGGGGCTCCTACGAGCAGTACTTC
CDR3 protein: CASSLAMQGGSYEQYF

clone size: many
V gene: TRBV7-2
D gene: NA
J gene: TRBJ2-7
CDR3 DNA: TGTGCCAGCAGGCTCCCCCCGGGGAACGAGCAGTACTTC
CDR3 protein: CASRLPPGNEQYF

clone size: NA
V gene: TRBV29-1
D gene: NA
J gene: TRBJ1-1
CDR3 DNA: TGCAGCGTTGACGTGGGCACTGAAGCTTTCTTT
CDR3 protein: CSVDVGTEAFF

clone size: many
V gene: TRBV6-1
D gene: NA
J gene: TRBJ2-7
CDR3 DNA: TGTGCCAGCAGACACCCCGAACTAGATCGGTACTACGAGCAGTACTTC
CDR3 protein: CASRHPELDRYYEQYF

clone size: many
V gene: TRBV5-1
D gene: TRBD1
J gene: TRBJ1-6
CDR3 DNA: TGCGCCAGCAGCTTGGGGACAGGGAGGTGGTCACCCCTCCACTTT
CDR3 protein: CASSLGTGRWSPLHF

clone size: NA
V gene: TRBV20-1
D gene: NA
J gene: TRBJ1-5
CDR3 DNA: TGCAGTGCTGAGCCCTACGGGGGGGGTCAGCCCCAGCATTTT
CDR3 protein: CSAEPYGGGQPQHF

clone size: NA
V gene: TRBV29-1
D gene: TRBD2
J gene: TRBJ2-1
CDR3 DNA: TGCAGCGTTGACGCCGGACTAGCGGCCTACAATGAGCAGTTCTTC
CDR3 protein: CSVDAGLAAYNEQFF

clone size: few
V gene: TRBV5-1
D gene: NA
J gene: TRBJ2-5
CDR3 DNA: TGCGCCAGCACCAGGGATTATGAGACCCAGTACTTC
CDR3 protein: CASTRDYETQYF